This T cell receptor beta chain was recorded in a study of regulatory T cells in long-lasting Graves disease. Broader study findings: Clonotypes that were public and shared totalled 2,500 to 3,000 in persistent patients versus around 970 in new patients. Persistent Graves' disease cases displayed lower TCR diversity than newly diagnosed ones.

V dropped 4 bases and J dropped 8; count of bases not matched to a gene: 4. This CDR3 has 12 residues. CDR1 and CDR2 from the germline V gene are SEHNR and FQNEAQ (reference sequence). Construction of the TCR beta libraries employed iRepertoire HTBI primers in conjunction with Arm-PCR of CDR3 regions. Authors' methods: Samples jointly harbored about 63 TRBV and about 14 TRBJ segments. TCRdb re-analysed the multiplex PCR reads in MiXCR, keeping a single row per CDR3 protein. The V and J calls and clone size come from TCRdb's table, not from the authors' own analysis. This sample yields around 460,000 distinct CDR3 sequences, of which 20% to 25% are seen a single time; around 7% belongs to the top ten. Time point defined: persistent/refractory GD, antithyroid drugs over 5 years with positive TRAb. TCR sequences were obtained from RNA taken from PBMCs. All patients originated from an endocrinology department located in Xi'an, China.

This clonotype was counted many times. Antigen: not known. The receptor's source is a female donor with Graves disease. This material consisted of peripheral blood mononuclear cells (PBMCs), taken when the disease was refractory, from a patient treated with antithyroid drugs. The rearrangement joins TRBV7-9 to TRBJ1-2; 7 nucleotides line up with TRBD1. CDR3 in DNA: TGTGCCAGCAGCTCACAGGGGTACGGCTACACCTTC. This sequence encodes CASSSQGYGYTF.